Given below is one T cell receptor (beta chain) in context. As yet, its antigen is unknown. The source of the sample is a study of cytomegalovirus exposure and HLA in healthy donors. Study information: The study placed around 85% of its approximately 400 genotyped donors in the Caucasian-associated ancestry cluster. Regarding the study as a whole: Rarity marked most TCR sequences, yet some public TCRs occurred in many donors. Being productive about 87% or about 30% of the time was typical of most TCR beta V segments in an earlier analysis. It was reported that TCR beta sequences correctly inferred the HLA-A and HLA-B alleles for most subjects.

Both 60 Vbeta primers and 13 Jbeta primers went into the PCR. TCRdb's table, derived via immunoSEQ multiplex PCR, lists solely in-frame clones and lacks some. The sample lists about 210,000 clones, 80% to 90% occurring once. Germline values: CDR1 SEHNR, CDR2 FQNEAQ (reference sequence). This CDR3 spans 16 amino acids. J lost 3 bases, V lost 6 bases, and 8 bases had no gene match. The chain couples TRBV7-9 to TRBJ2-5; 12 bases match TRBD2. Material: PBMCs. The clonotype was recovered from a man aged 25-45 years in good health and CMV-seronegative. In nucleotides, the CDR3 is TGTGCCAGCAGTCCTAGCGGGGGGGTGGCCAAAGAGACCCAGTACTTC. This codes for CASSPSGGVAKETQYF. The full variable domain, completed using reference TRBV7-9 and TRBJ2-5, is DTGVSQNPRHKITKRGQNVTFRCDPISEHNRLYWYRQTLGQGPEFLTYFQNEAQLEKSRLLSDRFSAERPKGSFSTLEIQRTEQGDSAMYLCASSPSGGVAKETQYFGPGTRLLVL.